This T cell receptor beta chain stems from a study of blood T cells in healthy people across ages. Study observations and caveats: Across samples, TCR beta diversity tracked strongly with naive T cell percentage. There were more naive CD4+ cells and higher diversity in long-lived donors than in aged donors.

Using a J-beta primer mix together with a sample-barcoded 5' primer, a second PCR was run for roughly 6 to 12 cycles. TCRdb itself ran the 5' RACE reads through MiXCR, one entry per CDR3 protein. The sample consists of approximately 800,000 distinct CDR3 sequences, 30% to 45% of them appearing once. This clonotype was counted a few times. What it binds is not known. This clonotype was sampled from a man aged 18 to 35 in good health. What was sequenced was blood.

This CDR3 reads CSARVLHKNEQFF. DNA of the CDR3: TGCAGTGCTAGGGTCCTACACAAGAATGAGCAGTTCTTC. The chain uses TRBV20-1 and TRBJ2-1; D not certain. CDR1 DFQATT and CDR2 SNEGSKA come from the germline V gene (reference sequence). The CDR3 has 13 residues. With 3 bases removed from V and 7 bases from J, the gap between germline ends came to 13 bases.